The subject of this entry is one TCR beta chain. These data come from a study of blood T cell repertoires in COVID-19. Overall study: Sources were T cells, B-cell-depleted T cells, or PBMCs; the material itself was cDNA or gDNA.

V was clipped by 1 base and J by 6 bases, with 11 bases between them. From germline, CDR1 is SGHDT and CDR2 YYEEEE. This CDR3 contains 14 residues. Per the authors' pipeline: Reference gene primer amplification yielded estimated nucleated cell counts. The repertoire was sequenced with immunoSEQ multiplex PCR; TCRdb's copy has only in-frame clones and lacks some. V and J calls and clone size are those listed in that table; D and trimming were worked out from the DNA. The table records under 100,000 clones, over 80% of them present only once. The clonotype was recovered from a woman in her 70s with active or convalescent COVID-19. The chain uses TRBV5-6 and TRBJ2-4; a weak D match, TRBD1 (5 bases). The specimen sequenced was peripheral blood. The CDR3, as DNA: TGTGCCAGCAGCTTGAGGGGCCAGGGAAACATTCAGTACTTC. Translating it yields CASSLRGQGNIQYF.